A selection of T cell receptor beta chains follows, all from one sample in a study of blood T cell repertoires in COVID-19. TCRdb's copy holds only in-frame clones and misses some; the assay was immunoSEQ multiplex PCR. Among 9,500 to 10,000 clones listed, about 81% were seen once. The sequenced sample was peripheral blood. The origin of the receptors is a man aged 55-75 years with active COVID-19. The CDR3 runs from the conserved cysteine through the conserved F or W. The D gene is left open where the match is weak. Rows may omit the clone size; those that give it use once, few, many or a size class.

V gene: TRBV28
D gene: TRBD1
clone size: -
J gene: TRBJ1-5
CDR3 DNA: TGTGCCAGCAGGGGCTGGGTCGGACAGGGAGTATTTGATAGCAATCAGCCCCAGCATTTT
CDR3 protein: CASRGWVGQGVFDSNQPQHF

V gene: TRBV11-2
D gene: TRBD2
clone size: -
J gene: TRBJ2-2
CDR3 DNA: TGTGCCAGCAGCCCCCGGGGGGAAGGGGAGCTGTTTTTT
CDR3 protein: CASSPRGEGELFF

V gene: TRBV19
D gene: TRBD1
clone size: -
J gene: TRBJ1-2
CDR3 DNA: TGTGCCAGTAGTTCGCCGGGACAGGGGGCGCTTGGCTACACCTTC
CDR3 protein: CASSSPGQGALGYTF

V gene: TRBV11-3
D gene: -
clone size: -
J gene: TRBJ1-1
CDR3 DNA: TGTGCCAGCAGCCGCCGAGACAAGAACACTGAAGCTTTCTTT
CDR3 protein: CASSRRDKNTEAFF

V gene: TRBV7-3
D gene: -
clone size: -
J gene: TRBJ2-3
CDR3 DNA: TGTGCCAGCAGCTTAATAGTAGGGGCGAGGGATACGCAGTATTTT
CDR3 protein: CASSLIVGARDTQYF

V gene: TRBV11-2
D gene: TRBD1
clone size: few
J gene: TRBJ1-4
CDR3 DNA: TGTGCCAGCAGCCTTGGGACAGGCTCTAATGAAAAACTGTTTTTT
CDR3 protein: CASSLGTGSNEKLFF

V gene: TRBV29-1
D gene: -
clone size: once
J gene: TRBJ1-2
CDR3 DNA: TGCAGCGTTGGCGGAAGCGGCGGCTACACCTTC
CDR3 protein: CSVGGSGGYTF

V gene: TRBV5-6
D gene: -
clone size: -
J gene: TRBJ2-7
CDR3 DNA: TGTGCCAGCACCCTCAGGGGCTACGAGCAGTACTTC
CDR3 protein: CASTLRGYEQYF

V gene: TRBV10-3
D gene: TRBD1
clone size: -
J gene: TRBJ1-1
CDR3 DNA: TGTGCCATCAGGGGCGTCGGGGACAGGGGAAATAGTGAAGCTTTCTTT
CDR3 protein: CAIRGVGDRGNSEAFF

V gene: TRBV6-4
D gene: -
clone size: -
J gene: TRBJ2-1
CDR3 DNA: TGTGCCAGCAGTCCATCGGACATTTACAATGAGCAGTTCTTC
CDR3 protein: CASSPSDIYNEQFF

V gene: TRBV7-2
D gene: TRBD2
clone size: -
J gene: TRBJ2-1
CDR3 DNA: TGTGCCAGCAGCCTGGGACTAGCGGGAGGCAATGAGCAGTTCTTC
CDR3 protein: CASSLGLAGGNEQFF

V gene: TRBV28
D gene: -
clone size: -
J gene: TRBJ2-1
CDR3 DNA: TGTGCCAGCAGACTAGCCGGGACAGCATACAATGAGCAGTTCTTC
CDR3 protein: CASRLAGTAYNEQFF

V gene: TRBV4-2
D gene: TRBD1
clone size: -
J gene: TRBJ2-7
CDR3 DNA: TGTGCCAGCAGCCAAGCCCTTCGGACAGGAACTACCTACGAGCAGTACTTC
CDR3 protein: CASSQALRTGTTYEQYF

V gene: TRBV13
D gene: TRBD1
clone size: -
J gene: TRBJ1-1
CDR3 DNA: TGTGCCAGCAGCCCAGGGACAGCCTCTTGGGGAGCTTTCTTT
CDR3 protein: CASSPGTASWGAFF

V gene: TRBV10-3
D gene: TRBD2
clone size: -
J gene: TRBJ2-3
CDR3 DNA: TGTGCCATTCACCGCGGGGGGGTGACAGATACGCAGTATTTT
CDR3 protein: CAIHRGGVTDTQYF

V gene: TRBV19
D gene: TRBD2
clone size: -
J gene: TRBJ2-3
CDR3 DNA: TGTGCCACCCAAGCGCGACTAGCGGTCTTCGCTAGCACAGATACGCAGTATTTT
CDR3 protein: CATQARLAVFASTDTQYF

V gene: TRBV15
D gene: -
clone size: -
J gene: TRBJ1-2
CDR3 DNA: TGTGCCACCAGCAGTACTACAGGGTTCTATGGCTACACCTTC
CDR3 protein: CATSSTTGFYGYTF

V gene: TRBV4-3
D gene: TRBD2
clone size: -
J gene: TRBJ2-5
CDR3 DNA: TGCGCCAGCAGCCAGAGGAGCGGGAGAGACAAGACCCAGTACTTC
CDR3 protein: CASSQRSGRDKTQYF

V gene: TRBV6-2/TRBV6-3
D gene: -
clone size: -
J gene: TRBJ1-5
CDR3 DNA: TGTGCCAGCAGTTACGGAGAGAGCAATCAGCCCCAGCATTTT
CDR3 protein: CASSYGESNQPQHF

V gene: TRBV7-2
D gene: -
clone size: -
J gene: TRBJ1-1
CDR3 DNA: TGTGCCAGCAGCCCGCGGGTGGGCGACACTGAAGCTTTCTTT
CDR3 protein: CASSPRVGDTEAFF

V gene: TRBV25-1
D gene: -
clone size: -
J gene: TRBJ1-5
CDR3 DNA: TGTGCCAGCAGTGAAGGACAGAGCTATCAGCCCCAGCATTTT
CDR3 protein: CASSEGQSYQPQHF

V gene: TRBV6-2/TRBV6-3
D gene: TRBD1
clone size: -
J gene: TRBJ2-3
CDR3 DNA: TGTGCCAGCAGTAAGACAGGGGGTTCTAGCACAGATACGCAGTATTTT
CDR3 protein: CASSKTGGSSTDTQYF

V gene: TRBV7-8
D gene: TRBD1
clone size: -
J gene: TRBJ2-2
CDR3 DNA: TGTGCCAGCAGCCCCCGGGACAGGGGGGGGAGCGGGGAGCTGTTTTTT
CDR3 protein: CASSPRDRGGSGELFF

V gene: TRBV19
D gene: -
clone size: -
J gene: TRBJ2-2
CDR3 DNA: TGTGCCAGTAGGTTGGGCAGGGGGGCGTACACCGGGGAGCTGTTTTTT
CDR3 protein: CASRLGRGAYTGELFF

V gene: TRBV14
D gene: TRBD1
clone size: -
J gene: TRBJ2-2
CDR3 DNA: TGTGCCAGCAGCCAAGTGACAGGGGCAGGGACCGGGGAGCTGTTTTTT
CDR3 protein: CASSQVTGAGTGELFF

V gene: TRBV5-6
D gene: TRBD1
clone size: -
J gene: TRBJ2-7
CDR3 DNA: TGTGCCAGCAGCAGGGACAGTTTTTCCTACGAGCAGTACTTC
CDR3 protein: CASSRDSFSYEQYF

V gene: TRBV9
D gene: TRBD1
clone size: -
J gene: TRBJ1-2
CDR3 DNA: TGTGCCAGCAGCCCAGGGGACAGGATTAACTATGGCTACACCTTC
CDR3 protein: CASSPGDRINYGYTF

V gene: TRBV7-6
D gene: -
clone size: -
J gene: TRBJ1-1
CDR3 DNA: TGTGCCAGCTCAAGGGGGGGCACTGAAGCTTTCTTT
CDR3 protein: CASSRGGTEAFF

V gene: TRBV28
D gene: -
clone size: -
J gene: TRBJ2-7
CDR3 DNA: TGTGCCAGCAGTACAGATCAGCGGGCTCTGAGCTCCTACGAGCAGTACTTC
CDR3 protein: CASSTDQRALSSYEQYF

V gene: TRBV19
D gene: -
clone size: -
J gene: TRBJ2-3
CDR3 DNA: TGTGCCAGTAGTATGTCCGGTCGGAGTGTGGGAGATACGCAGTATTTT
CDR3 protein: CASSMSGRSVGDTQYF

V gene: TRBV6-5
D gene: -
clone size: -
J gene: TRBJ1-1
CDR3 DNA: TGTGCCAGCAGTTACTCGACGGGGGTTACTGAAGCTTTCTTT
CDR3 protein: CASSYSTGVTEAFF

V gene: TRBV7-8
D gene: TRBD2
clone size: -
J gene: TRBJ2-5
CDR3 DNA: TGTGCCAGCAGCTTAGGCCTAGCGGGCCAAGAGACCCAGTACTTC
CDR3 protein: CASSLGLAGQETQYF

V gene: TRBV5-6
D gene: -
clone size: few
J gene: TRBJ2-1
CDR3 DNA: TGTGCCAGCAGCTTGGTGCTAGCGACCAATGAGCAGTTCTTC
CDR3 protein: CASSLVLATNEQFF

V gene: TRBV7-2
D gene: -
clone size: -
J gene: TRBJ2-7
CDR3 DNA: TGTGCCAGCAGCTTCGCAGGTCCCTACGAGCAGTACTTC
CDR3 protein: CASSFAGPYEQYF

V gene: TRBV6-2/TRBV6-3
D gene: TRBD1
clone size: -
J gene: TRBJ2-2
CDR3 DNA: TGTGCCAGCAGTTACCGGGGACAGGGAGCGAACACCGGGGAGCTGTTTTTT
CDR3 protein: CASSYRGQGANTGELFF

V gene: TRBV6-2/TRBV6-3
D gene: TRBD1
clone size: -
J gene: TRBJ2-7
CDR3 DNA: TGTGCCAGCAGTTCTATGACAGGGTACGACGAGCAGTACTTC
CDR3 protein: CASSSMTGYDEQYF

V gene: TRBV24-1
D gene: TRBD2
clone size: -
J gene: TRBJ2-3
CDR3 DNA: TGTGCCACCAGTGACCCCACTAGCGGGGAGGGGGATACGCAGTATTTT
CDR3 protein: CATSDPTSGEGDTQYF

V gene: TRBV28
D gene: -
clone size: -
J gene: TRBJ1-2
CDR3 DNA: TGTGCCAGCAGTTTGGCCAGGGCCTATGGCTACACCTTC
CDR3 protein: CASSLARAYGYTF

V gene: TRBV28
D gene: -
clone size: -
J gene: TRBJ2-1
CDR3 DNA: TGTGCCAGTAATACTAGGCGCCCGAACAATGAGCAGTTCTTC
CDR3 protein: CASNTRRPNNEQFF

V gene: TRBV5-4
D gene: TRBD1
clone size: -
J gene: TRBJ1-6
CDR3 DNA: TGTGCCAGCAGCTGGGTTACCGGGACAGCGAATTCACCCCTCCACTTT
CDR3 protein: CASSWVTGTANSPLHF

V gene: TRBV28
D gene: TRBD2
clone size: -
J gene: TRBJ2-5
CDR3 DNA: TGTGCCAGCAGTTTATCGACTAGCGGGAAAGAGACCCAGTACTTC
CDR3 protein: CASSLSTSGKETQYF

V gene: TRBV6-6
D gene: TRBD1
clone size: -
J gene: TRBJ2-1
CDR3 DNA: TGTGCCAGCAGTTTTGGGACAGGGGGGTACAATGAGCAGTTCTTC
CDR3 protein: CASSFGTGGYNEQFF

V gene: TRBV11-2
D gene: TRBD2
clone size: -
J gene: TRBJ2-1
CDR3 DNA: TGTGCCAGCAGCGTAGCGGGGGGGAACTTAGTTGGCAATGAGCAGTTCTTC
CDR3 protein: CASSVAGGNLVGNEQFF

V gene: TRBV11-2
D gene: TRBD1
clone size: -
J gene: TRBJ1-1
CDR3 DNA: TGTGCCAGCAGCCCCGGACAGGTTCTTAACACTGAAGCTTTCTTT
CDR3 protein: CASSPGQVLNTEAFF

V gene: TRBV25-1
D gene: -
clone size: -
J gene: TRBJ2-7
CDR3 DNA: TGTGCCAGCAGTGAATCCCTGGGTATGGTAACTAAAGAGCAGTACTTC
CDR3 protein: CASSESLGMVTKEQYF

V gene: TRBV28
D gene: TRBD1
clone size: -
J gene: TRBJ2-5
CDR3 DNA: TGTGCCAGCAGTTTATGGGGACAGACACAAGAGACCCAGTACTTC
CDR3 protein: CASSLWGQTQETQYF

V gene: TRBV24-1
D gene: TRBD1
clone size: few
J gene: TRBJ2-2
CDR3 DNA: TGTGCCACCAGTGATCCAACCGGGACAGGGGGAGAGCTGTTTTTT
CDR3 protein: CATSDPTGTGGELFF

V gene: TRBV27
D gene: TRBD2
clone size: -
J gene: TRBJ2-1
CDR3 DNA: TGTGCCAGCAGTAAACTAGCGGGAGGCTCCTACAATGAGCAGTTCTTC
CDR3 protein: CASSKLAGGSYNEQFF

V gene: TRBV10-3
D gene: -
clone size: -
J gene: TRBJ2-6
CDR3 DNA: TGTGCCATCAGTCCCGCTAGTCCAGGGGCCAACGTCCTGACTTTC
CDR3 protein: CAISPASPGANVLTF

V gene: TRBV14
D gene: -
clone size: -
J gene: TRBJ1-1
CDR3 DNA: TGTGCCAGCAGCCAAGTTTCGGGGGTGAGCACTGAAGCTTTCTTT
CDR3 protein: CASSQVSGVSTEAFF

V gene: TRBV24-1
D gene: TRBD2
clone size: once
J gene: TRBJ2-1
CDR3 DNA: TGTGCCACCAGTGATTTAGGAGCGGGAGGTTACAATGAGCAGTTCTTC
CDR3 protein: CATSDLGAGGYNEQFF

V gene: TRBV27
D gene: -
clone size: few
J gene: TRBJ2-5
CDR3 DNA: TGTGCCAGCAGTTTATACCGAGATACCGAAAAGTACTTC
CDR3 protein: CASSLYRDTEKYF

V gene: TRBV6-6
D gene: TRBD1
clone size: -
J gene: TRBJ2-7
CDR3 DNA: TGTGCCAGCAGTTACACAGACAGGGTAGACGAGCAGTACTTC
CDR3 protein: CASSYTDRVDEQYF

V gene: TRBV3-1/TRBV3-2
D gene: -
clone size: -
J gene: TRBJ1-4
CDR3 DNA: TGTGCCAGCAGCCAAGTTTCCAGGCAGGGAAGAGAAAAACTGTTTTTT
CDR3 protein: CASSQVSRQGREKLFF